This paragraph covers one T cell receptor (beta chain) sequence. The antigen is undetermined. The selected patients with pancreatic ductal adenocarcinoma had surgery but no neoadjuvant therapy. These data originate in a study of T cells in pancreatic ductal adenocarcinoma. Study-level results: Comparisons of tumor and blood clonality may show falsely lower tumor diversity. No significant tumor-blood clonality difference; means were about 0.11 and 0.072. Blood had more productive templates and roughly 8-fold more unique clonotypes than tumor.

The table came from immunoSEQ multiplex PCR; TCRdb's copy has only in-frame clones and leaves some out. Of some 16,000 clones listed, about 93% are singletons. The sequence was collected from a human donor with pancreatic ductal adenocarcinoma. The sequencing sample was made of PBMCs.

CDR3 loop: CASSQTGGAGPGTEAFF. The CDR3 DNA is TGCGCCAGCAGCCAAACAGGGGGCGCGGGCCCCGGGACTGAAGCTTTCTTT. The chain couples TRBV4-3 to TRBJ1-1, with TRBD1 matching over 9 bases. Per the germline V gene, CDR1 is LGHNA and CDR2 is YSLEER. The V segment lost 2 bases and the J segment 5 bases; nucleotides outside the gene matches: 12. The CDR3 extends over 17 amino acids.